This is a list of T cell receptor beta chains from one sample in a study of T-cell memory formation after mild COVID-19. In TCRdb, the 5' RACE reads were re-called with MiXCR into one record per CDR3 protein. The profile shows 180,000 or so distinct CDR3 sequences, about 9.9% of them singletons. Material: PBMCs or a T cell subset sorted from them (not recorded which). The receptor source for this set is a man younger than 30 who had mild COVID-19 (a few samples of this study predate the infection). Cell type and time point are not known. Both conserved end residues are part of each CDR3. Each record gives: clone size, J gene, D gene, V gene, CDR3 protein. The D gene is left open where the match is weak. The listing skips clone size in some rows; elsewhere it reads once, few, many or a size class.

few,TRBJ2-5,TRBD1,TRBV7-2,CASSFKTGGSGETQYF
few,TRBJ2-3,.,TRBV20-1,CMWAYHTDTQYF
many,TRBJ2-5,TRBD1,TRBV9,CASSQLPGGAWETQYF
.,TRBJ1-1,.,TRBV5-6,CASSFLNTEAFF
.,TRBJ1-5,.,TRBV3-1,CASSQGGAGRNQPQHF
.,TRBJ1-6,.,TRBV7-3,CASSFRYRNSPLHF
.,TRBJ2-1,TRBD1,TRBV6-2/TRBV6-3,CASSTDRGYEQFF
few,TRBJ2-1,.,TRBV6-2/TRBV6-3,CASSPPGALSYNEQFF
few,TRBJ2-7,TRBD2,TRBV19,CASRPGLDSGEQYF
few,TRBJ1-1,.,TRBV7-6,CASSLSGVLNTEAFF
few,TRBJ1-2,.,TRBV2,CASRSTNYGYTF
many,TRBJ1-5,TRBD1,TRBV7-8,CASSLEGQWSNQPQHF
.,TRBJ1-2,.,TRBV2,CASTSDRTGGYTF
few,TRBJ2-1,TRBD2,TRBV7-2,CASSRRTSGINNEQFF
.,TRBJ2-5,TRBD2,TRBV3-1,CASSQRLAGQDAQYF
many,TRBJ2-7,.,TRBV5-1,CASRLEGPTYEQYF
.,TRBJ2-7,TRBD1,TRBV4-3,CASSQDDRVGEQYF
.,TRBJ1-2,TRBD1,TRBV7-9,CASSQGQLLHGYTF
.,TRBJ1-2,.,TRBV14,CASSQRVAGGHYGYTF
many,TRBJ2-5,.,TRBV11-1,CASSFSPGVGETQYF
.,TRBJ1-4,.,TRBV7-2,CASSFAGAAEKLFF
few,TRBJ2-3,TRBD2,TRBV2,CASSEGTSGGYTQYF
.,TRBJ1-2,.,TRBV2,CASSGADYGYTF
few,TRBJ2-3,TRBD2,TRBV7-3,CASSLYPSGGTDTQYF
many,TRBJ2-3,.,TRBV5-1,CASSLDYGDTQYF
few,TRBJ2-1,.,TRBV5-1,CASSLDSGGVDEQFF
medium-sized,TRBJ1-1,.,TRBV7-3,CASSANTGTSEAFF
few,TRBJ2-2,TRBD2,TRBV20-1,CSAIAGGPDTGELFF
.,TRBJ1-2,.,TRBV7-2,CASSSYPDSYGYTF
.,TRBJ2-5,.,TRBV11-2,CASSLPGAGTQYF
many,TRBJ1-2,.,TRBV25-1,CASRPGGLGGYTF
.,TRBJ2-2,.,TRBV20-1,CSARELRGGNTGELFF
.,TRBJ2-1,.,TRBV6-7,CASSYSKNEQFF
few,TRBJ1-1,.,TRBV5-1,CASSTEGLEAFF
few,TRBJ2-3,.,TRBV6-2/TRBV6-3,CASTPGGDLDTQYF
many,TRBJ1-1,.,TRBV5-1,CASSSYGGNTEAFF
.,TRBJ1-1,.,TRBV5-1,CASNVGGAGDTEAFF
many,TRBJ2-5,TRBD2,TRBV6-6,CASSYPGLAGVETQYF
few,TRBJ1-3,.,TRBV12-3/TRBV12-4,CASSRTGSGNTIYF
few,TRBJ2-4,.,TRBV7-9,CASSLVTGKNIQYF